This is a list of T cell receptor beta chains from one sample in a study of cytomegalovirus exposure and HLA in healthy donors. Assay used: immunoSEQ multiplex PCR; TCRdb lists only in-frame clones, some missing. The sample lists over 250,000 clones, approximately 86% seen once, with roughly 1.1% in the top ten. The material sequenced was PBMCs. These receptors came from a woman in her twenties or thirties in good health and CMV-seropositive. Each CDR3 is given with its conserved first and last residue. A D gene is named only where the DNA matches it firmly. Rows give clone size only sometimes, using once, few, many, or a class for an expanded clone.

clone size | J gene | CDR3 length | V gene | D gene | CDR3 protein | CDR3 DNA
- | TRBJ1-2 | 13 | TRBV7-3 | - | CASSLQGGYGYTF | TGTGCCAGCAGCTTACAGGGTGGCTATGGCTACACCTTC
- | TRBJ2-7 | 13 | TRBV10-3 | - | CAILSDISYEQYF | TGTGCCATCCTCAGCGACATCAGCTACGAGCAGTACTTC
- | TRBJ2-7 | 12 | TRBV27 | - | CASKRSPYEQYF | TGTGCCAGCAAGAGGAGTCCCTACGAGCAGTACTTC
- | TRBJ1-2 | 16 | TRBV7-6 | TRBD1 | CASSFSPGTANYGYTF | TGTGCCAGCAGCTTCTCCCCCGGGACAGCTAACTATGGCTACACCTTC
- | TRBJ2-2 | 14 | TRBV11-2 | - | CASSLVGASGELFF | TGTGCCAGCAGCTTAGTGGGGGCTTCCGGGGAGCTGTTTTTT
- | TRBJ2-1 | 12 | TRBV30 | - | CAWSGGIDEQFF | TGTGCCTGGAGTGGCGGGATCGATGAGCAGTTCTTC
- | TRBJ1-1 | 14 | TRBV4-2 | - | CASSPRTGNTEAFF | TGTGCCAGCAGCCCGAGGACCGGGAACACTGAAGCTTTCTTT
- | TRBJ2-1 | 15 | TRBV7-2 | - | CASSDSGTNENEQFF | TGTGCCAGCAGCGACTCCGGGACCAACGAGAATGAGCAGTTCTTC
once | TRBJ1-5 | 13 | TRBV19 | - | CASNTRGDQPQHF | TGTGCCAGTAATACCCGGGGAGATCAGCCCCAGCATTTT
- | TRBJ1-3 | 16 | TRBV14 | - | CASSQDREGSGNTIYF | TGTGCCAGCAGCCAAGATAGGGAAGGTTCTGGAAACACCATATATTTT
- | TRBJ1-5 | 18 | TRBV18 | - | CASSLRSQTVLSNQPQHF | TGTGCCAGCTCCCTCCGCAGCCAAACAGTCCTTAGCAATCAGCCCCAGCATTTT
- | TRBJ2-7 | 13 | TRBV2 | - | CASSDFRDYEQYF | TGTGCCAGCAGTGATTTCAGGGACTACGAGCAGTACTTC
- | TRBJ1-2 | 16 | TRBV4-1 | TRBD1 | CASSQGPGQGFYGYTF | TGCGCCAGCAGCCAAGGCCCGGGACAGGGTTTCTATGGCTACACCTTC
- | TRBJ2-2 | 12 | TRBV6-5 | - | CASSRLGGELFF | TGTGCCAGCAGCCGCCTTGGCGGGGAGCTGTTTTTT
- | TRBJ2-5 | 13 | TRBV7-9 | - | CASSIAQDVTQYF | TGTGCCAGCAGCATAGCACAGGATGTGACCCAGTACTTC
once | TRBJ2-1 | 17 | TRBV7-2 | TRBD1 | CASSLAQGTGGANEQFF | TGTGCCAGCAGCTTAGCCCAAGGGACAGGGGGCGCTAATGAGCAGTTCTTC
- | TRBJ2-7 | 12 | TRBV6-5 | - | CATSPGPYEQYF | TGTGCCACCAGCCCGGGCCCCTACGAGCAGTACTTC
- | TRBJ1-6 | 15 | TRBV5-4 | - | CASSTGLGRNSPLHF | TGTGCCAGCAGTACAGGGCTTGGGCGGAATTCACCCCTCCACTTT
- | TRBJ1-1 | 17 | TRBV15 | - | CATSRGRQDPRLAEAFF | TGTGCCACCAGCAGAGGTCGACAGGACCCACGCCTGGCTGAAGCTTTCTTT
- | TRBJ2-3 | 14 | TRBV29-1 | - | CSVLGRMNLDTQYF | TGCAGCGTCCTCGGTCGGATGAATTTAGATACGCAGTATTTT
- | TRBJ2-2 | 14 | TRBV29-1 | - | CSVADSPNTGELFF | TGCAGCGTGGCGGACTCACCGAACACCGGGGAGCTGTTTTTT
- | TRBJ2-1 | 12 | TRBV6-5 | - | CASSSRGVEQFF | TGTGCCAGCAGTTCCAGGGGGGTTGAGCAGTTCTTC
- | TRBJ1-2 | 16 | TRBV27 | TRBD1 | CASSPTPGQGNYGYTF | TGTGCCAGCAGTCCCACTCCGGGACAGGGAAACTATGGCTACACCTTC
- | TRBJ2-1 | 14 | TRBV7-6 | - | CASSLAGNYNEQFF | TGTGCCAGCAGCTTGGCAGGGAACTACAATGAGCAGTTCTTC
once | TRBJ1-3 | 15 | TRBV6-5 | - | CASSYAGSSGNTIYF | TGTGCCAGCAGTTATGCAGGGAGCTCTGGAAACACCATATATTTT
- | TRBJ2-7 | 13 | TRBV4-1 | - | CASSQPGSYEQYF | TGCGCCAGCAGCCAACCAGGCTCCTACGAGCAGTACTTC
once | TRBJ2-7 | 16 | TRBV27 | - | CASSLSGGAFIYEQYF | TGTGCCAGCAGTTTATCAGGGGGGGCTTTCATCTACGAGCAGTACTTC
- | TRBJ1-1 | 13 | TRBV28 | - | CASSVNPATEAFF | TGTGCCAGCAGTGTCAACCCGGCGACTGAAGCTTTCTTT
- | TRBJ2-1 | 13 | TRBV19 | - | CASSAQTGNEQFF | TGTGCCAGTAGTGCGCAAACAGGTAATGAGCAGTTCTTC
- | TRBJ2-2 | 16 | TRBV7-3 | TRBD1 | CASSYRQGAGTGELFF | TGTGCCAGCAGCTACCGACAGGGGGCGGGTACCGGGGAGCTGTTTTTT
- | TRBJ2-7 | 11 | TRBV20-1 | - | CSARQGFEQYF | TGCAGTGCTAGACAGGGCTTCGAGCAGTACTTC
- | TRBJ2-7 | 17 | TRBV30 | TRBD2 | CAWSVGSGGRAGDEQYF | TGTGCCTGGAGTGTAGGTAGCGGGGGCCGGGCGGGGGACGAGCAGTACTTC
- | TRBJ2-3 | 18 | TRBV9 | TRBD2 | CASSVEKTSGGNTDTQYF | TGTGCCAGCAGCGTAGAAAAGACTAGCGGGGGGAACACAGATACGCAGTATTTT
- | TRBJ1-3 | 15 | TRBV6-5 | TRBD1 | CASKTGTGIGNTIYF | TGTGCCAGCAAAACCGGGACAGGGATCGGAAACACCATATATTTT
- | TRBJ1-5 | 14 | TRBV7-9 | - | CASSDTVSNQPQHF | TGTGCCAGCAGCGATACAGTAAGCAATCAGCCCCAGCATTTT
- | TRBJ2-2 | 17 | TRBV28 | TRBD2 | CASSFRAGLAGAGELFF | TGTGCCAGCAGTTTCAGAGCGGGACTAGCGGGGGCCGGGGAGCTGTTTTTT
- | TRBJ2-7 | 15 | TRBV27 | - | CASSLAFGPYVEQYF | TGTGCCAGCAGTTTAGCTTTCGGACCCTACGTCGAGCAGTACTTC
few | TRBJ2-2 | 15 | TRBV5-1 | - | CASSSGAGEAGELFF | TGCGCCAGCAGCTCGGGGGCAGGGGAAGCCGGGGAGCTGTTTTTT
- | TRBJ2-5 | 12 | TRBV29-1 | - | CSALQIQETQYF | TGCAGCGCTCTACAGATCCAAGAGACCCAGTACTTC
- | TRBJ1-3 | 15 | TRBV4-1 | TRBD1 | CASSVPGGTGNTIYF | TGCGCCAGCTCCGTCCCAGGGGGCACTGGAAACACCATATATTTT
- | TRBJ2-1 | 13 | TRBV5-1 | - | CAFHSGPRGEQFF | TGCGCGTTTCATTCGGGGCCGCGAGGGGAGCAGTTCTTC
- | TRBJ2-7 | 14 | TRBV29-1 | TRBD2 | CSAIAGDSLWEQYF | TGCAGCGCGATAGCGGGGGATTCCCTGTGGGAGCAGTACTTC
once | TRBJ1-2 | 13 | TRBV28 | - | CASRGQPDYGYTF | TGTGCCAGCAGAGGACAACCCGACTATGGCTACACCTTC
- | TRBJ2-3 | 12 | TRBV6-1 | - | CASSDRVDTQYF | TGTGCCAGCAGTGATAGGGTCGATACGCAGTATTTT
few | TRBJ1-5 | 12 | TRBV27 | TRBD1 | CASSSQGRPQHF | TGTGCCAGCAGTTCACAGGGGAGGCCCCAGCATTTT
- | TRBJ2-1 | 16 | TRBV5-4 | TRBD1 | CASSPPSDRVWNEQFF | TGTGCCAGCAGCCCTCCTTCCGACAGGGTTTGGAATGAGCAGTTCTTC
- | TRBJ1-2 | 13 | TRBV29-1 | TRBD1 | CSVELDRAYGYTF | TGCAGCGTTGAGCTCGACAGGGCTTATGGCTACACCTTC